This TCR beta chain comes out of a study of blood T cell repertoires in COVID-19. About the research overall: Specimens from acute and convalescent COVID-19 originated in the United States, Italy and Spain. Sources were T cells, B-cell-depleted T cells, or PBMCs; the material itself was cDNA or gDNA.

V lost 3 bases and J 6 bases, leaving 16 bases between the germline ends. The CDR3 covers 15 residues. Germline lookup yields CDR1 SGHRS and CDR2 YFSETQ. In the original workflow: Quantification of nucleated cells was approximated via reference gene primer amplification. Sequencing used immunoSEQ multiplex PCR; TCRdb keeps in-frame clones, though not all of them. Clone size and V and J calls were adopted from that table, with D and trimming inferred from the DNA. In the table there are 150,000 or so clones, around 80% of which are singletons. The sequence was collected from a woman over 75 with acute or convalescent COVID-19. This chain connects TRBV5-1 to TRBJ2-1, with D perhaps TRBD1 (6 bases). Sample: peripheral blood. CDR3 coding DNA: TGCGCCAGCAGCTCGGTGGGGGCTATGGTCAATGAGCAGTTCTTC. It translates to CASSSVGAMVNEQFF. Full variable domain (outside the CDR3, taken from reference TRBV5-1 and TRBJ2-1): KAGVTQTPRYLIKTRGQQVTLSCSPISGHRSVSWYQQTPGQGLQFLFEYFSETQRNKGNFPGRFSGRQFSNSRSEMNVSTLELGDSALYLCASSSVGAMVNEQFFGPGTRLTVL.